These 31 T cell receptor beta chains originate from one sample sequenced in a study of regulatory T cells in long-lasting Graves disease. Building the TCR beta libraries relied on iRepertoire HTBI primers, and CDR3 regions underwent Arm-PCR. TCRdb redid the calling of the multiplex PCR reads with MiXCR, one entry per CDR3 protein. The table shows about 610,000 distinct CDR3 sequences, with roughly 15% occurring only once. The sample's time point: newly diagnosed GD, antithyroid drugs for less than 3 months. With RNA extracted from PBMCs as input, the TCR library was made. These data were also reused for a study on T cells in Graves' hyperthyroidism and ophthalmopathy.

This specimen was peripheral blood mononuclear cells (PBMCs), taken at new diagnosis, from a patient treated with antithyroid drugs. The receptors were sampled from a man between 18 and 29 years old with Graves disease.

The chain joins TRBV2 to TRBJ1-2; D is unresolved. V was clipped by 1 base and J by 3 bases, with 3 bases between them. The germline gives CDR1 SNHLY, CDR2 FYNNEI. The length of the CDR3 is 12 residues. The CDR3 protein is CASSEGDYGYTF. In DNA, the CDR3 is TGTGCCAGCAGTGAAGGGGACTATGGCTACACCTTC.

This clonotype showed up just a few times. The rearrangement uses TRBV9 and TRBJ2-1; D unclear. Germline V gene sequence: CDR1 SGDLS, CDR2 YYNGEE. V was shortened by 1 base and J by 4 bases, with 15 bases between the two germline ends. The CDR3 extends over 16 amino acids. This CDR3 reads CASSVTPGRSYNEQFF. The CDR3 DNA follows: TGTGCCAGCAGCGTAACCCCGGGCAGGAGTTACAATGAGCAGTTCTTC.

This clonotype was seen a handful of times. The chain recombines TRBV3-1 with TRBJ2-7; D perhaps matches TRBD2 (6 bases). CDR3 length equals 13 residues. With 8 bases removed from V and 4 bases from J, the gap between germline ends came to 15 bases. CDR1 LGHDT and CDR2 YNNKEL come from the germline V gene (reference sequence). DNA for the CDR3: TGTGCCAGCCGCAGAGAGGGGAGGTACGAGCAGTACTTC. Translating gives CASRREGRYEQYF.

This clonotype was seen more than once but under ten times. This chain joins TRBV9 and TRBJ1-6, with 7 bases that match TRBD1. Germline V lookup: CDR1 SGDLS, CDR2 YYNGEE. The J segment lost 4 bases and the V segment lost 7 bases, leaving 11 bases of the junction unmatched. The CDR3 is 16 residues long. The CDR3 sequence is CASGSEGADYNSPLHF. The CDR3 nucleotides read TGTGCCAGCGGCAGTGAGGGGGCCGATTATAATTCACCCCTCCACTTT.

This clonotype was counted ten times or more. V and J are TRBV7-9 and TRBJ1-4; TRBD1 agrees at 8 bases. The CDR3 has 16 residues. The ends lost 0 bases at V and 7 bases at J; junction bases unmatched: 7. Looked up from germline, CDR1 is SEHNR and CDR2 is FQNEAQ (reference sequence). In DNA form, the CDR3 reads TGTGCCAGCAGCTTAGCCTCGGACAGGGCCGTTGAAAAACTGTTTTTT. This gives the protein CASSLASDRAVEKLFF.

This clonotype was counted many times. The chain recombines TRBV7-9 with TRBJ2-7; D unresolved. This CDR3 region has 13 residues. Deletions cut 5 bases from V and 0 bases from J, with 8 bases between. Germline V gene data show CDR1 as SEHNR and CDR2 as FQNEAQ (reference sequence). The CDR3 DNA reads as TGTGCCAGCAGCCACAAGAGCTCCTACGAGCAGTACTTC. Its translation is CASSHKSSYEQYF.

Ten or more counts support this clonotype. The chain combines TRBV6-1 with TRBJ2-7, with 7 positions matching TRBD1. This CDR3 is 16 amino acids long. Germline CDR1 and CDR2: MNHNS and SASEGT. Trimming took 5 bases from V and 0 from J; bases not matched to a gene: 10. CDR3 protein: CASSPHGAGGSYEQYF. For the CDR3, the DNA is TGTGCCAGCAGTCCTCATGGGGCAGGGGGCTCCTACGAGCAGTACTTC.

This clonotype showed up just a few times. The chain carries TRBV3-1 and TRBJ2-1; 10 nucleotides match TRBD1. CDR3 size: 16 residues. The germline CDR1 and CDR2 sequences are LGHDT and YNNKEL (reference sequence). Trimming cost V 1 base and J 9 bases; bases outside gene matches: 9. The chain's CDR3 is CASSQGGTGAVGEQFF. The CDR3 DNA sequence: TGTGCCAGCAGCCAAGGGGGGACAGGGGCCGTGGGTGAGCAGTTCTTC.

At least ten counts were recorded for this clonotype. The rearrangement joins TRBV5-6 to TRBJ2-1; D not resolved. V was trimmed by 4 bases and J by 8 bases, leaving 10 bases between them. This CDR3 spans 12 amino acids. Germline CDR1 is SGHDT and CDR2 is YYEEEE. CDR3: CASSHEEDEQFF. CDR3 bases: TGTGCCAGCAGCCATGAAGAGGATGAGCAGTTCTTC.

This clonotype was recorded many times. This chain links TRBV6-5 with TRBJ2-7; 8 bases line up with TRBD2. This CDR3 is 16 amino acids long. Germline CDR1 reads MNHEY; CDR2 reads SVGAGI. V lost 2 bases to trimming and J lost 3 bases; unmatched junction nucleotides: 9. The CDR3 coding sequence is TGTGCCAGCAGTTACGGCACCGGGACTAGGTTCTACGAGCAGTACTTC. Its protein is CASSYGTGTRFYEQYF.

V is TRBV29-1 and J is TRBJ2-2; D is perhaps TRBD1 (5 bases). The CDR3 loop spans 12 amino acids. CDR1 and CDR2 from the germline V gene are SQVTM and ANQGSEA. V was trimmed by 8 bases and J by 2 bases, leaving 9 bases between them. CDR3 loop: CSIGENTGELFF. In nucleotides, the CDR3 is TGCAGCATAGGGGAAAACACCGGGGAGCTGTTTTTT.

This clonotype was observed a few times. The chain couples TRBV20-1 to TRBJ2-7; D not resolved. The CDR3 is 13 residues long. V lost 6 bases to trimming and J lost 2 bases, with 14 bases between them. Germline V gene sequence: CDR1 DFQATT, CDR2 SNEGSKA (reference sequence). CDR3 protein: CSASPRAAYEQYF. Written as DNA, the CDR3 is TGCAGTGCCTCCCCCCGGGCAGCCTACGAGCAGTACTTC.

The sample holds a few counts of this clonotype. Since a much larger clone is just one base distant, this may be a read error. This chain joins TRBV12-3 or TRBV12-4 and TRBJ2-3; 10 positions agree with TRBD2. This CDR3 region has 17 residues. With 2 bases clipped from V and 2 bases from J, the junction kept 7 bases outside the gene matches. CDR3 in DNA: TGTGCCAGCAGTTTATCGGGACTAGCGAGCCACACAGATACGCAGTATTTT. It codes for CASSLSGLASHTDTQYF.

This clonotype was counted many times. This chain connects TRBV4-1 to TRBJ2-1; 7 nucleotides match TRBD2. The CDR3 sequence is 15 residues long. Trimming removed 5 bases from V and 5 bases from J; junction bases left unmatched: 9. Germline assignment: CDR1 MGHRA and CDR2 YSYEKL. The CDR3 nucleotides are TGCGCCAGCAGCGGGCTAGCGGAAATGCACAATGAGCAGTTCTTC. Amino acids: CASSGLAEMHNEQFF.

In DNA form, the CDR3 reads TGTGCCAGCAGTTCGCCCCCTCGACAGGGGGAAGAGACCCAGTACTTC. Its protein is CASSSPPRQGEETQYF. The V and J genes are TRBV28 and TRBJ2-5, with 9 bases matching TRBD1. With V trimmed by 4 bases and J by 3 bases, 9 bases remained unmatched. Germline lookup yields CDR1 MDHEN and CDR2 SYDVKM. This CDR3 has 16 residues.

There are a few counts of this clonotype. V gene TRBV3-1 combines with J gene TRBJ2-7; the match to TRBD2 covers 8 bases. V lost 6 bases to trimming and J lost 8 bases; unmatched junction nucleotides: 15. CDR3 length: 15 residues. Germline-derived CDR1 and CDR2 are LGHDT and YNNKEL (reference sequence). Written as DNA, the CDR3 is TGTGCCAGCAGTTCTACTAGCGGCCGGTGGGGACAGCAGTACTTC. Residues: CASSSTSGRWGQQYF.

This clonotype was seen just once. The chain carries TRBV5-1 and TRBJ1-2, with a possible D match to TRBD1 (5 bases). Germline V lookup: CDR1 SGHRS, CDR2 YFSETQ. The CDR3 has 13 amino acids. Trimming stripped 2 bases from V and 10 bases from J, with 15 bases between. The CDR3 region has the DNA TGCGCCAGCAGCTTAGGGGACGAATTAGTCTACACCTTC. It encodes CASSLGDELVYTF.

Comments on this clonotype: Since a much larger clone is just one base distant, this may be a read error. The CDR3 sequence is CASSFTDPTEAFF. The DNA of the CDR3 is TGTGCCAGCAGCTTCACCGATCCCACTGAAGCTTTCTTT. The chain recombines TRBV11-1 with TRBJ1-1; no definite D call. The CDR3 consists of 13 residues. V lost 3 bases to trimming and J lost 4 bases, with 9 bases between them. Per the germline V gene, CDR1 is SGHAT and CDR2 is FQDESV (reference sequence).

This clonotype was counted many times. This chain uses TRBV6-1 with TRBJ2-1, with 8 positions matching TRBD1. The germline V gene encodes CDR1 MNHNS and CDR2 SASEGT. The CDR3 has 15 amino acids. Germline trimming cut 6 bases from V and 9 bases from J; bases unmatched to any gene: 13. The chain's CDR3 is CASSDRTGIIGEQFF. The CDR3 DNA is TGTGCCAGCAGCGACAGGACAGGGATAATCGGTGAGCAGTTCTTC.

This clonotype was counted many times. The chain combines TRBV11-2 with TRBJ2-1; unclear D gene. V was trimmed by 5 bases and J by 0 bases, leaving 11 bases between them. The length of the CDR3 is 15 residues. Germline V lookup: CDR1 SGHAT, CDR2 FQNNGV. For the CDR3, the DNA is TGTGCCAGCAGCCCTTCTAGTAGCTCCTACAATGAGCAGTTCTTC. It specifies CASSPSSSSYNEQFF.

This clonotype was seen only once. The gene calls are TRBV4-1 and TRBJ1-3, with TRBD1 matching 7 bases. Trimming cost V 4 bases and J 9 bases; bases outside gene matches: 9. The germline V gene encodes CDR1 MGHRA and CDR2 YSYEKL. CDR3 size: 14 residues. The CDR3 nucleotides read TGCGCCAGCAGCCCCGGGACAGTCTCAGGCACCATATATTTT. This sequence encodes CASSPGTVSGTIYF.

This clonotype was seen a single time. The CDR3 carries no conserved terminal phenylalanine or tryptophan, so it likely arises from a read error. The chain carries TRBV12-3 or TRBV12-4 and TRBJ1-1, with a weak D call TRBD1 (5 bases). The CDR3 totals 13 residues. V dropped 3 bases and J dropped 5 bases, with 10 bases sitting between them. The CDR3 protein is CASSFGGFTEAFS. In DNA form, the CDR3 reads TGTGCCAGCAGTTTTGGGGGTTTTACTGAAGCTTTCTCT.

This clonotype was detected ten times or more. The chain recombines TRBV7-3 with TRBJ2-1, with TRBD2 matching 11 bases. CDR1 and CDR2 (germline): SGHTA, FQGTGA. This CDR3 spans 14 amino acids. The trim removed 5 bases at V and 7 bases at J, leaving 4 bases unmatched. CDR3 bases: TGTGCCAGCAGCCTAGCGGGAGGAATGAATGAGCAGTTCTTC. This translates into CASSLAGGMNEQFF.

There are many counts of this clonotype. V and J are TRBV28 and TRBJ2-3; 8 nucleotides match TRBD1. The V and J ends lost 7 bases and 4 bases, in that order; junction bases with no gene match: 4. The CDR3 extends over 13 amino acids. Germline V gene sequence: CDR1 MDHEN, CDR2 SYDVKM. The CDR3 sequence: CASTETGADTQYF. CDR3 DNA: TGTGCCAGCACAGAGACAGGGGCAGATACGCAGTATTTT.

The table lists this clonotype with many counts. The chain carries TRBV6-5 and TRBJ1-5; 7 nucleotides agree with TRBD1. J was trimmed by 2 bases and V by 0 bases; bases with no gene match: 4. This CDR3 is 16 amino acids long. Germline CDR1 and CDR2: MNHEY and SVGAGI. The CDR3 region is CASSYSRQGGNQPQHF. CDR3 in DNA: TGTGCCAGCAGTTACTCGAGACAGGGAGGCAATCAGCCCCAGCATTTT.

V gene TRBV7-3 combines with J gene TRBJ2-2; D possibly corresponds to TRBD2 (5 bases). The CDR3 extends over 14 amino acids. V was trimmed by 5 bases and J by 5 bases, leaving 12 bases between them. Germline V gene data show CDR1 as SGHTA and CDR2 as FQGTGA. This CDR3 reads CASSHTWRTGELFF. In DNA, the CDR3 is TGTGCCAGCAGCCACACCTGGAGGACCGGGGAGCTGTTTTTT.

The rearrangement uses TRBV11-3 and TRBJ2-7; D is uncertain. The length of the CDR3 is 13 residues. Germline V gene lookup returns CDR1 SGHNT and CDR2 YENEEA. Between the trimmed V and J ends, which lost 4 bases and 3 bases, there was a span of 10 bases. DNA of the CDR3: TGTGCCAGCAGCTCGAGGACCAACTACGAGCAGTACTTC. It encodes CASSSRTNYEQYF.

This clonotype was recorded many times. The chain couples TRBV7-2 to TRBJ2-2, with TRBD2 matching over 7 bases. V was clipped by 5 bases and J by 4 bases; unmatched bases: 7. CDR3 size: 15 residues. Per the germline V gene, CDR1 is SGHTA and CDR2 is FQGNSA. CDR3 bases: TGTGCCAGCAGCGTTTCGGGAGGTCGCACCGGGGAGCTGTTTTTT. It specifies CASSVSGGRTGELFF.

This clonotype was detected many times. The chain uses TRBV9 and TRBJ2-3, with 9 bases lining up with TRBD2. The CDR3 extends over 15 amino acids. V gave up 1 base and J gave up 2 bases; unmatched junction bases: 2. Germline assignment: CDR1 SGDLS and CDR2 YYNGEE. CDR3 protein: CASSVLAGFTDTQYF. The DNA for the CDR3 is TGTGCCAGCAGCGTACTAGCGGGATTCACAGATACGCAGTATTTT.

CDR3 amino acids: CASSAFTGHPGNTIYF. The CDR3 DNA sequence: TGTGCCAGCAGCGCTTTTACCGGCCATCCTGGAAACACCATATATTTT. The chain combines TRBV9 with TRBJ1-3; D unclear. Germline CDR1 SGDLS, CDR2 YYNGEE. This CDR3 comprises 16 residues. V lost 3 bases and J 2 bases, leaving 15 bases between the germline ends.

This clonotype was detected a few times. This chain joins TRBV20-1 and TRBJ2-2; 10 nucleotides match TRBD2. V lost 0 bases to trimming and J lost 1 base; unmatched junction nucleotides: 14. This CDR3 has 20 residues. In germline, CDR1 is DFQATT, CDR2 SNEGSKA (reference sequence). CDR3 sequence: CSARDFRVPLAGRNTGELFF. The DNA for the CDR3 is TGCAGTGCTAGAGATTTCCGTGTTCCACTAGCGGGAAGGAACACCGGGGAGCTGTTTTTT.